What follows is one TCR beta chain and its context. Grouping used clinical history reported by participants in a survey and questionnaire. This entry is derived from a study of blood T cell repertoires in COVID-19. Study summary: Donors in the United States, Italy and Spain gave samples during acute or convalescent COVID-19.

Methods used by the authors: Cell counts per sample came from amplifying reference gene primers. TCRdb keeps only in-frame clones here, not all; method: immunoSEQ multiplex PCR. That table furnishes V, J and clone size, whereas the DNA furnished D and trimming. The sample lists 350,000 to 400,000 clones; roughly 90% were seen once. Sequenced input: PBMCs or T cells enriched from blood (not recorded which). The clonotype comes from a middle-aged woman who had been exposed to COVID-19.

CDR3 residues: CASSLASSGILSTDTQYF. CDR3 nucleotide sequence: TGCGCCAGCAGCTTGGCCTCTAGCGGGATTTTAAGCACAGATACGCAGTATTTT. The J gene is TRBJ2-3, the V gene TRBV5-1, with 9 positions matching TRBD2. V trimming: 0 bases; J trimming: 0 bases; junction bases outside the gene matches: 8. The CDR3 has 18 residues. Germline V gives CDR1 SGHRS, CDR2 YFSETQ. Drawing the rest from reference TRBV5-1 and TRBJ2-3, the complete variable domain is KAGVTQTPRYLIKTRGQQVTLSCSPISGHRSVSWYQQTPGQGLQFLFEYFSETQRNKGNFPGRFSGRQFSNSRSEMNVSTLELGDSALYLCASSLASSGILSTDTQYFGPGTRLTVL.